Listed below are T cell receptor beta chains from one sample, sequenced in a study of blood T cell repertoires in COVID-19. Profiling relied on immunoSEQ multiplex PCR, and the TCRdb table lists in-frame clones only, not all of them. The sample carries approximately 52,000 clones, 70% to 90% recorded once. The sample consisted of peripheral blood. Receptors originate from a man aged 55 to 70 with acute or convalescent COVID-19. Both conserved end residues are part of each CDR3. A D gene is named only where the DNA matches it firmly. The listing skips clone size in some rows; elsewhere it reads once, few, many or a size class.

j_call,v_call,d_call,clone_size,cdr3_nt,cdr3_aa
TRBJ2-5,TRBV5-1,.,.,TGCGCCAGCACCCCCGGGGGAGGTCCGGAGACCCAGTACTTC,CASTPGGGPETQYF
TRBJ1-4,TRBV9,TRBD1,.,TGTGCCAGCAGCCCTCAGACACGGGACAGGCCTTTTTTT,CASSPQTRDRPFF
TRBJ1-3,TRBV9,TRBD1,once,TGTGCCAGCAGCTCCAGGGGGCACGGAAACACCATATATTTT,CASSSRGHGNTIYF
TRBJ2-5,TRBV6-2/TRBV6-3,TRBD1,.,TGTGCCAGCAGCGAAGGGACAGGGGATACGGAGACCCAGTACTTC,CASSEGTGDTETQYF
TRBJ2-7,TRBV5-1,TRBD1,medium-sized,TGCGCCAGCAGCTCCGGACAGGGGAGTGTTTACGAGCAGTACTTC,CASSSGQGSVYEQYF
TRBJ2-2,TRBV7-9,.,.,TGTGCCAGCAGCTCGCTCCGGGGCACCGGGGAGCTGTTTTTT,CASSSLRGTGELFF
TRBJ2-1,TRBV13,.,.,TGTGCCAGCAGCTTACAAAATGAGCAGTTCTTC,CASSLQNEQFF
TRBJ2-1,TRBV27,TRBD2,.,TGTGCCAGCAGTTTATACCTTCCGGCTAGCGGGGGTGAGCAGTTCTTC,CASSLYLPASGGEQFF
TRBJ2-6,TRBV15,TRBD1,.,TGTGCCACCAGCAGAGGCAACCCCGGGACAGGGATTAATGGGGCCAACGTCCTGACTTTC,CATSRGNPGTGINGANVLTF
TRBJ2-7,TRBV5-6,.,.,TGTGCCAGCAGCTTGGCAACCCCGAGCTACGAGCAGTACTTC,CASSLATPSYEQYF
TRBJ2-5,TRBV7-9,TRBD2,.,TGTGCCAGCAGCGGAGGGACTAGCGGGGGGGAGACCCAGTACTTC,CASSGGTSGGETQYF
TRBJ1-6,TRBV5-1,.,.,TGCGCCAGCAGCTTCGGAGAGAATTCACCCCTCCACTTT,CASSFGENSPLHF
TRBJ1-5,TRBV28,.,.,TGTGCCAGCAGCCATGGGTCTGGGGCAAATCAGCCCCAGCATTTT,CASSHGSGANQPQHF
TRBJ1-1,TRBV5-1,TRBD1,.,TGCGCCAGTGGGACAGAGAACACTGAAGCTTTCTTT,CASGTENTEAFF
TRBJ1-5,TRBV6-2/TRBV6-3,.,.,TGTGCCAGCAGTTACTCAGAGGTAAAGCCCCAGCATTTT,CASSYSEVKPQHF
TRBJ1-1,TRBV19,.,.,TGTGCCAGTAGTATAAAGCCCGGGGGAAGGAACACTGAAGCTTTCTTT,CASSIKPGGRNTEAFF
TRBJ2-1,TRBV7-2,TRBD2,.,TGTGCCAGCAGCTTGATAGCGGGGCAGGGTAACAATGAGCAGTTCTTC,CASSLIAGQGNNEQFF
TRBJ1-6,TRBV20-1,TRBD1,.,TGCAGTGCTAGTTACCTCCGGGACAGGGCCAGCTATAATTCACCCCTCCACTTT,CSASYLRDRASYNSPLHF
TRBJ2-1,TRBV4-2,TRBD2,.,TGTGCCAGCAGAGGGACTAGCGCTGACAATGAGCAGTTCTTC,CASRGTSADNEQFF
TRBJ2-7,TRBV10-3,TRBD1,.,TGTGCCATCAGGGGGACAGACCCTGGAGCCTACGAGCAGTACTTC,CAIRGTDPGAYEQYF
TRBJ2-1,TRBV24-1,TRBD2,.,TGTGCCACCAGTGGGGCGGGGGGGCCAGATGAGCAGTTCTTC,CATSGAGGPDEQFF
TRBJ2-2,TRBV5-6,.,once,TGTGCCAGCAGCTCCTCGGGAGCTCGGACCGGGGAGCTGTTTTTT,CASSSSGARTGELFF
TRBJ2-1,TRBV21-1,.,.,TGTGCCAGCAGCTCAGCGGGAGGGCTTAACAATGAGCAGTTCTTC,CASSSAGGLNNEQFF
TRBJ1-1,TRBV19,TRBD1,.,TGTGCCAGTAGTAGGGCGACAGGGAATACTGAAGCTTTCTTT,CASSRATGNTEAFF
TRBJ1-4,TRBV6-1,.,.,TGTGCCAGCAGTGAGCCTACAGCAACTAATGAAAAACTGTTTTTT,CASSEPTATNEKLFF
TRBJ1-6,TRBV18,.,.,TGTGCCAGCTCACCAGAGTGGACAGCCAATTCACCCCTCCACTTT,CASSPEWTANSPLHF
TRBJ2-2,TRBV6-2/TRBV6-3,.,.,TGTGCCAGCAGTTACGTTGCGGGCCACACCGGGGAGCTGTTTTTT,CASSYVAGHTGELFF
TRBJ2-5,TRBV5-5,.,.,TGTGCCAGCAGCTTGGACGGCCAGGGGCGAGGGGAGACCCAGTACTTC,CASSLDGQGRGETQYF
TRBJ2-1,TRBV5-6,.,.,TGTGCCAGCAGCTTGAAGACTGTGAGCTACAATGAGCAGTTCTTC,CASSLKTVSYNEQFF
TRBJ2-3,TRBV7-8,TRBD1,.,TGTGCCAGCAGCTTACCCTCGTCCTATACAGGGGGGCGCACAGATACGCAGTATTTT,CASSLPSSYTGGRTDTQYF
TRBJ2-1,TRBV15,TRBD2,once,TGTGCCACCAGCGAACTAGCGGATGAGCAGTTCTTC,CATSELADEQFF
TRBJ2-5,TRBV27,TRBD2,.,TGTGCCAGCAGTTTACTGGGGATCCGGGCGGGGGGTAAGACCCAGTACTTC,CASSLLGIRAGGKTQYF
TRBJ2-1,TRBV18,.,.,TGTGCCAGCTCACCACTTGCCGATACGAGCATGTTCTTC,CASSPLADTSMFF
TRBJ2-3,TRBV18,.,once,TGTGCCAGCTCACAGGGACAACCAGATACGCAGTATTTT,CASSQGQPDTQYF
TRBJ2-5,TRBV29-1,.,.,TGCAGCGTCGGACAGGGAGGGGAGACCCAGTACTTC,CSVGQGGETQYF
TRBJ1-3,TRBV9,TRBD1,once,TGTGCCAGCAGCGTAGCTAGGGACAGGCTCTCTGGAAACACCATATATTTT,CASSVARDRLSGNTIYF
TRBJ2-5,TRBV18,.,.,TGTGCCAGCTCACCACCGGGGGGGCAGGGAGAAGAGACCCAGTACTTC,CASSPPGGQGEETQYF
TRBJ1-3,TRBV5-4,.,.,TGTGCCAGCAGCTTTCAGGGAAACACCATATATTTT,CASSFQGNTIYF
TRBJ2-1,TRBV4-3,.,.,TGCGCCAGCAGCCAAGACGGTGGTTACAATGAGCAGTTCTTC,CASSQDGGYNEQFF
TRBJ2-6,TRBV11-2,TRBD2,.,TGTGCCAGCAGCCCGGGGGGCTCTGGGGCCAACGTCCTGACTTTC,CASSPGGSGANVLTF
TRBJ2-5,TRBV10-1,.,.,TGCGCCAGCAGGGGACATCTCTGGTACCAAGAGACCCAGTACTTC,CASRGHLWYQETQYF
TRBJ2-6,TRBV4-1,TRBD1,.,TGCGCCAGCAGCCAAGAGGGACAGGCCTTGACTGGGGCCAACGTCCTGACTTTC,CASSQEGQALTGANVLTF
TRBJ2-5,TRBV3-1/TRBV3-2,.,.,TGTGCCAGCAGCCAAGGGACAGACCCGTACCAAGAGACCCAGTACTTC,CASSQGTDPYQETQYF
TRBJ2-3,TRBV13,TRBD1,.,TGTGCCAGCAGCTTAGGAGGGGGCCACGATACGCAGTATTTT,CASSLGGGHDTQYF
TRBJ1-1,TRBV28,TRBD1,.,TGTGCCAGCAGTTATCATGGGACAGATGAAGCTTTCTTT,CASSYHGTDEAFF
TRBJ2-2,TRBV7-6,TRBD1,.,TGTGCCAGCAGCCTAGGGGGCCCAAGGGAGCTGTTTTTT,CASSLGGPRELFF
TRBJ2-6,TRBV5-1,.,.,TGCGCCAGCACCCCGAGGCCCGGGACACCGCTTTCTGGGGCCAACGTCCTGACTTTC,CASTPRPGTPLSGANVLTF